These 14 T cell receptor beta chains were all obtained from the same sample, sequenced in a study of beta chain features in type 1 diabetes (dated by TCRdb to 2017 to 2018). Library prep was done by the immunoSEQ multiplex PCR assay. The entire isolated RNA was reverse transcribed using the High Capacity cDNA Reverse Transcription Kit, and thus expressed TCRB transcripts were sequenced. The clones in this table, taken by TCRdb from immuneACCESS, are in-frame only. Not every clone is retained; where verified, under half of the shortfall comes from an unresolved V gene, and the cause of the rest is unknown. Within this sample are hundreds of thousands of clones, with about 14% of them counted one time only. 0.093% of the sample is held by the ten biggest clonotypes. The sequenced sample consisted of naive CD4+ T cells from blood. Read against the paper, the sample's cell subset or site label means: true naive CD4+ T cells. These receptors came from a man aged 18 to 35 in good health.

This clone turned up a few times. This sequence joins TRBV28 and TRBJ1-4; 11 nucleotides match TRBD1. Germline CDR1 is MDHEN and CDR2 is SYDVKM. The V segment lost 5 bases and the J segment 8 bases; nucleotides outside the gene matches: 7. The CDR3 spans 15 residues. In nucleotides, the CDR3 is TGTGCCAGCAGTCCCGGGGGACAGGGGGACGAAAAACTGTTTTTT. This gives the protein CASSPGGQGDEKLFF.

The chain couples TRBV9 to TRBJ1-4, with D hard to call. V was pared by 2 bases and J by 5 bases, with 4 bases between. Germline V CDR1 and CDR2: SGDLS, YYNGEE. CDR3 length: 12 residues. The chain's CDR3 is CASSVGNEKLFF. In DNA form, the CDR3 reads TGTGCCAGCAGCGTTGGAAATGAAAAACTGTTTTTT.

The sample holds a few counts of this clone. The V and J genes are TRBV29-1 and TRBJ2-1; D is unclear. Germline-derived CDR1 and CDR2 are SQVTM and ANQGSEA. V lost 3 bases to trimming and J lost 8 bases, with 5 bases between them. The CDR3 totals 10 residues. The CDR3 DNA reads as TGCAGCGTTGACTTAGATGAGCAGTTCTTC. This translates into CSVDLDEQFF.

This chain connects TRBV9 to TRBJ2-1, with 11 nucleotides matching TRBD2. The J segment lost 6 bases and the V segment lost 3 bases, leaving 5 bases of the junction unmatched. This CDR3 has 15 amino acids. Per germline, CDR1 SGDLS and CDR2 YYNGEE. In DNA form, the CDR3 reads TGTGCCAGCAGCGCTCTAGCGGGGGGTATCAATGAGCAGTTCTTC. Residues: CASSALAGGINEQFF.

This chain joins TRBV11-1 and TRBJ1-6; D not resolved. The CDR3 has 13 residues. The V gene's germline CDR1 is SGHAT and CDR2 FQDESV (reference sequence). V lost 5 bases, J lost 9 bases, and 11 bases lay in between. The CDR3 nucleotides read TGTGCCAGCAGCCCTGAGCAGAGTTCACCCCTCCACTTT. It yields the protein CASSPEQSSPLHF.

The J gene is TRBJ1-2, the V gene TRBV5-1, with D unresolved. The germline V gene has CDR1 SGHRS and CDR2 YFSETQ. Trimming took 1 base from V and 5 from J, leaving 24 bases between them. The CDR3 is made up of 18 amino acids. The CDR3 sequence: CASSLYVSTRQPGYGYTF. The CDR3 DNA sequence: TGCGCCAGCAGCTTGTATGTCTCTACACGCCAGCCTGGGTATGGCTACACCTTC. Together with reference TRBV5-1 and TRBJ1-2, the CDR3 gives the full variable domain: KAGVTQTPRYLIKTRGQQVTLSCSPISGHRSVSWYQQTPGQGLQFLFEYFSETQRNKGNFPGRFSGRQFSNSRSEMNVSTLELGDSALYLCASSLYVSTRQPGYGYTFGSGTRLTVV.

CDR3 sequence reads: CASSYDSSGADTQYF. The CDR3 DNA reads as TGTGCCAGCAGCTACGACAGTTCAGGGGCAGATACGCAGTATTTT. The chain carries TRBV7-3 and TRBJ2-3; TRBD1 might be the D (6 bases). Per the germline V gene, CDR1 is SGHTA and CDR2 is FQGTGA. The CDR3 loop spans 15 amino acids. V lost 4 bases, J lost 4 bases, and 15 bases lay in between.

The chain uses TRBV5-6 and TRBJ1-3; 9 bases align to TRBD1. Unmatched junction bases numbered 4, after V lost 5 bases and J lost 1 base. The CDR3 is 15 residues long. The germline CDR1 and CDR2 sequences are SGHDT and YYEEEE. CDR3 DNA sequence: TGTGCCAGCAGGGACAGGGGAGGGTCTGGAAACACCATATATTTT. It is translated as CASRDRGGSGNTIYF.

This chain uses TRBV4-1 with TRBJ1-6; D call uncertain. CDR1 MGHRA and CDR2 YSYEKL come from the germline V gene. V was pared by 1 base and J by 10 bases, with 14 bases between. The CDR3 totals 15 residues. In DNA form, the CDR3 reads TGCGCCAGCAGCCAAGCGGCTCGGGGTGGCTCACCCCTCCACTTT. Translated: CASSQAARGGSPLHF.

This clone was seen a handful of times. The V call is TRBV30, the J call TRBJ2-2; D is uncertain. V was trimmed by 5 bases and J by 2 bases, leaving 9 bases between them. CDR3 length equals 13 residues. The germline V gene encodes CDR1 GTSNPN and CDR2 SVGIG (reference sequence). The CDR3 bases are TGTGCCTGGCCGCGAGGAAACACCGGGGAGCTGTTTTTT. The encoded protein is CAWPRGNTGELFF.

This clone appeared a few times. V gene TRBV10-3 combines with J gene TRBJ2-3; 12 nucleotides align to TRBD2. The germline V gene has CDR1 ENHRY and CDR2 SYGVKD. V shed 6 bases, J shed 5 bases, and the junction held 6 bases outside the gene matches. The CDR3 consists of 15 residues. The CDR3 is CAIRELAGGIDTQYF. The CDR3 DNA follows: TGTGCCATCAGGGAACTAGCGGGAGGTATAGATACGCAGTATTTT.

The genes are TRBV29-1 and TRBJ2-2; possible D gene TRBD1, 6 bases. V lost 3 bases and J lost 3, with 8 bases in between. This CDR3 is built from 13 residues. In germline, CDR1 is SQVTM, CDR2 ANQGSEA. The CDR3 protein is CSVDTGHTGELFF. Written as DNA, the CDR3 is TGCAGCGTTGACACAGGGCACACCGGGGAGCTGTTTTTT.

This clone was seen only a few times. This CDR3 reads CASSLQGLYTGELFF. In DNA form, the CDR3 reads TGTGCCAGCAGTCTACAGGGACTGTACACCGGGGAGCTGTTTTTT. The chain is built from TRBV6-6 and TRBJ2-2; D is possibly TRBD1 or TRBD2 (6 bases each). The germline gives CDR1 MNHNY, CDR2 SVGAGI (reference sequence). The CDR3 consists of 15 residues. V lost 5 bases, J lost 3 bases, and 13 bases lay in between.

As for this clone: The same CDR3 can be traced to other DNA sequences in this sample. The CDR3 loop reads CASSGDGTDTQYF. CDR3 nucleotide sequence: TGCGCCAGCAGTGGGGATGGGACAGATACGCAGTATTTT. The gene calls are TRBV5-1 and TRBJ2-3, with D unresolved. From germline, CDR1 is SGHRS and CDR2 YFSETQ. V lost 5 bases to trimming and J lost 3 bases, with 10 bases between them. The CDR3 is 13 residues long.